The 3 T cell receptor beta chains below were found in one sample sequenced in a study of T cell responses to AZD1222 COVID-19 vaccine. Assay used: immunoSEQ multiplex PCR; TCRdb lists only in-frame clones, some missing. The table records 95,000 to 150,000 clones, 75% to 90% of them present only once. This material consisted of peripheral blood, taken on day 0 of AZD1222 vaccination. The receptor source for this set is an adult in good health.

The sample holds a few counts of this clone. The J gene is TRBJ2-3, the V gene TRBV24-1; D is unclear. V lost 1 base and J lost 0, with 4 bases in between. This CDR3 is 14 amino acids long. Germline CDR1 KGHDR, CDR2 SFDVKD. The CDR3 coding sequence is TGTGCCACCAGTGATTTTGACAGCACAGATACGCAGTATTTT. This translates into CATSDFDSTDTQYF.

In DNA, the CDR3 is TGTGCCAGCAGCTTAAAGTCAGGGTGGGAGAGGAATGAGCAGTTCTTC. Translation: CASSLKSGWERNEQFF. The chain couples TRBV5-5 to TRBJ2-1; D assignment may be TRBD1 or TRBD2 (5 bases each). V was clipped by 2 bases and J by 7 bases, with 19 bases between them. This CDR3 contains 16 residues. Germline CDR1 and CDR2: SGHKS and YYEKEE (reference sequence).

The chain has TRBV7-3 and TRBJ1-1; TRBD1 is a possible D gene (5 bases). There are 13 residues in the CDR3. V was shortened by 2 bases and J by 3 bases, with 7 bases between the two germline ends. Germline lookup yields CDR1 SGHTA and CDR2 FQGTGA. CDR3 loop: CASSLGGDTEAFF. As DNA, the CDR3 is TGTGCCAGCAGCTTAGGGGGGGACACTGAAGCTTTCTTT.